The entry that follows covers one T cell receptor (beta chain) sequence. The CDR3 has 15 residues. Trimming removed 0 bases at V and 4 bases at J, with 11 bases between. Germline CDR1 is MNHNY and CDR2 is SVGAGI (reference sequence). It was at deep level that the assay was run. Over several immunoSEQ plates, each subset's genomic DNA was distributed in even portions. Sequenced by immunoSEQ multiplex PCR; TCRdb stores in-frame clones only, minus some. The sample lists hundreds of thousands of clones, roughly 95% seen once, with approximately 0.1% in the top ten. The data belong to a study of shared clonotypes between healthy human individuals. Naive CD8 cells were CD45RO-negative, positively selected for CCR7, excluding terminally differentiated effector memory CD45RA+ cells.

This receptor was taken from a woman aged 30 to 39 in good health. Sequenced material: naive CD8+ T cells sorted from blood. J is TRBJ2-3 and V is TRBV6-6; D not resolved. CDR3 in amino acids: CASSYSTSPPDTQYF. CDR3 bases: TGTGCCAGCAGTTACTCGACCAGCCCCCCAGATACGCAGTATTTT.